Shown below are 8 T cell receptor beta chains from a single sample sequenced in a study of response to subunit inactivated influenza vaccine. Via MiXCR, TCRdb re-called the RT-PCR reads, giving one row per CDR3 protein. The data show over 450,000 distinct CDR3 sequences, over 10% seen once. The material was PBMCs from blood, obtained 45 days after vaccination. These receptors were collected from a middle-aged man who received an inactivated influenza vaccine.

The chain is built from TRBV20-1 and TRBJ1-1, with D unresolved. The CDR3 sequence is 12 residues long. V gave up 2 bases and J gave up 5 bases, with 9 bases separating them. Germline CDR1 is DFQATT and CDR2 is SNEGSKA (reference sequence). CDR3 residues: CSARQDITEAFF. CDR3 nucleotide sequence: TGCAGTGCTAGACAAGACATAACTGAAGCTTTCTTT.

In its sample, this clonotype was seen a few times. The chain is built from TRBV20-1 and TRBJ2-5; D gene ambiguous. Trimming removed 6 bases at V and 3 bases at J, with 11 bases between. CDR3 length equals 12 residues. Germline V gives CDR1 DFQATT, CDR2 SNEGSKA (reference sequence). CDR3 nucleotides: TGCAGTGCGCGGACGGTAAAAGAGACCCAGTACTTC. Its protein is CSARTVKETQYF.

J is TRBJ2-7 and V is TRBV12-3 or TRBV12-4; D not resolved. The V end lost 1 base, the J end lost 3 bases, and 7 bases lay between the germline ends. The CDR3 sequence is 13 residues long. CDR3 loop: CASSLGNHYEQYF. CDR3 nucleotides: TGTGCCAGCAGTTTAGGGAATCACTACGAGCAGTACTTC.

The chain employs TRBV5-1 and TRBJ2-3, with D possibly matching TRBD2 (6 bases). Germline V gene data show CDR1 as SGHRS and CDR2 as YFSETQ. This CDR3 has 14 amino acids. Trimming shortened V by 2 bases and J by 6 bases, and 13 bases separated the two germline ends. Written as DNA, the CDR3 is TGCGCCAGCAGCTTAGCGGGCGGCGTGGATACGCAGTATTTT. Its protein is CASSLAGGVDTQYF.

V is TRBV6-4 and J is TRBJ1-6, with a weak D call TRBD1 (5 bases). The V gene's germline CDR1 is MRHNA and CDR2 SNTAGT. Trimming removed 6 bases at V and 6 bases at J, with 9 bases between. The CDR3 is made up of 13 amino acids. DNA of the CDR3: TGTGCCAGCAGAAAAGGGGTTAATTCACCCCTCCACTTT. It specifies CASRKGVNSPLHF.

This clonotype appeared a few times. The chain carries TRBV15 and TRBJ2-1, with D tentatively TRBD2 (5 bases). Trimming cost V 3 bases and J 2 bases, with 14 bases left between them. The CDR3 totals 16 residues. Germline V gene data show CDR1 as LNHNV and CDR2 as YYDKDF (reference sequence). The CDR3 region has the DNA TGTGCCACCAGCAGCGATAGTGGAGGTCCCTACAATGAGCAGTTCTTC. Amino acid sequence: CATSSDSGGPYNEQFF.

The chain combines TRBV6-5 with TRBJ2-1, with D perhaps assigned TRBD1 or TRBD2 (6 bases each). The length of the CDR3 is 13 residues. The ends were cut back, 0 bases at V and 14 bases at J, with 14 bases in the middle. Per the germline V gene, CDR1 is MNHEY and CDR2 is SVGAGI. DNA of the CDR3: TGTGCCAGCAGTTACTCGTTCGGGGGCTCAAAGTTCTTC. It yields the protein CASSYSFGGSKFF.

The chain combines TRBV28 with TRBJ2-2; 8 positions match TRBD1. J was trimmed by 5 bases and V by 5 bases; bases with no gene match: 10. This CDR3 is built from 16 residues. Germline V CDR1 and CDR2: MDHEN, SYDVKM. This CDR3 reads CASSALGTGPTGELFF. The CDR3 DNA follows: TGTGCCAGCAGTGCACTAGGGACAGGCCCTACCGGGGAGCTGTTTTTT.